Here is one T cell receptor beta chain with its context. In the original analysis: Nucleated cell counts were estimated from reference gene primer amplification. The assay was immunoSEQ multiplex PCR, and TCRdb's table has in-frame clones only and misses some. That table is the source of V, J and clone size, and D and trimming were worked out from the DNA. The data show some 100,000 clones, 80% to 90% seen once. This entry comes from a study of blood T cell repertoires in COVID-19. In the study overall: Specimens from acute and convalescent COVID-19 originated in the United States, Italy and Spain. The cDNA or gDNA used as material had been derived from T cells, B-cell-depleted T cells, or PBMCs.

Trimming removed 4 bases at V and 8 bases at J, with 13 bases between. The CDR3 covers 13 residues. The V gene's germline CDR1 is SGHDT and CDR2 YYEEEE. The receptor's source is a woman older than 75 with active COVID-19. The sequenced sample consisted of peripheral blood. V gene TRBV5-6 combines with J gene TRBJ2-1; possible D gene TRBD2, 5 bases. The CDR3 region is CASSPTGWHEQFF. The CDR3 region has the DNA TGTGCCAGCAGCCCAACGGGGTGGCATGAGCAGTTCTTC.